Below are 8 T cell receptor beta chains sequenced from a single sample in a study of T cell repertoires in cytomegalovirus infection. A single record per CDR3 protein comes from TCRdb applying MiXCR to the reads. The sample has 450,000 to 550,000 distinct CDR3 sequences, more than 40% seen once. These TCRs are of unknown antigen specificity. The sequences come from cultured PBMCs, collected from culture after CMV antigen stimulation. The receptors come from a human donor in good health (CMV status not recorded). Some clones in this sample may be carry-over from other donors' samples.

V gene TRBV6-5 combines with J gene TRBJ2-5; D ambiguous. Between the trimmed V and J ends, which lost 3 bases and 2 bases, there was a span of 10 bases. This CDR3 spans 14 amino acids. Per the germline V gene, CDR1 is MNHEY and CDR2 is SVGAGI. The CDR3 loop reads CASSYSTEQETQYF. The CDR3 coding sequence is TGTGCCAGCAGTTATTCCACAGAACAAGAGACCCAGTACTTC.

J is TRBJ2-2 and V is TRBV7-2, with D possibly TRBD2 on 5 matching bases. This CDR3 contains 17 residues. CDR1 is SGHTA and CDR2 is FQGNSA in the germline V gene. The ends were cut back, 1 base at V and 2 bases at J, with 14 bases in the middle. CDR3 region: CASSLGAAGVNTGELFF. The CDR3 DNA follows: TGTGCCAGCAGCTTAGGTGCTGCCGGGGTTAACACCGGGGAGCTGTTTTTT.

This clonotype was observed a handful of times. The rearrangement joins TRBV10-3 to TRBJ2-1; D is possibly TRBD1 (6 bases). The V end was cut by 3 bases, the J end by 0 bases, with 18 bases between. The CDR3 consists of 18 residues. Per the germline V gene, CDR1 is ENHRY and CDR2 is SYGVKD. The CDR3 loop is CAISDDALQGRSYNEQFF. Written as DNA, the CDR3 is TGTGCCATCAGTGATGATGCGTTGCAGGGGCGCTCCTACAATGAGCAGTTCTTC.

This clonotype occurred once. This sequence joins TRBV20-1 and TRBJ2-5, with TRBD1 as a possible D gene (7 bases). This CDR3 is 13 amino acids long. Germline values: CDR1 DFQATT, CDR2 SNEGSKA (reference sequence). CDR3 sequence: CWAGQIPPETQYF. The CDR3 nucleotides are TGCTGGGCGGGACAGATCCCTCCGGAGACCCAGTACTTC.

This clonotype was seen a single time. This sequence joins TRBV5-8 and TRBJ1-1; no clear D. Germline V lookup: CDR1 SGHTS, CDR2 YDEGEE. The CDR3 runs 13 residues. V lost 7 bases to trimming and J lost 0 bases, with 10 bases between them. The CDR3 DNA reads as TGTGCCAGCGCGCCCGGCCTGAACACTGAAGCTTTCTTT. Protein sequence: CASAPGLNTEAFF.

There are a few counts of this clonotype. The chain uses TRBV11-2 and TRBJ2-1, with 8 bases lining up with TRBD1. There are 14 residues in the CDR3. With 4 bases clipped from V and 6 bases from J, the junction kept 5 bases outside the gene matches. Looked up from germline, CDR1 is SGHAT and CDR2 is FQNNGV. CDR3 loop: CASSYRGWGNEQFF. Written as DNA, the CDR3 is TGTGCCAGCAGCTACAGGGGGTGGGGCAATGAGCAGTTCTTC.

V and J are TRBV7-2 and TRBJ2-2; D not certain. From germline, CDR1 is SGHTA and CDR2 FQGNSA. The CDR3 runs to 15 residues. V dropped 5 bases and J dropped 2 bases, with 12 bases sitting between them. The CDR3 coding sequence is TGTGCCAGCAGCCGGATGACGGGCAACACCGGGGAGCTGTTTTTT. Protein: CASSRMTGNTGELFF.

In its sample, this clonotype was seen a few times. V and J are TRBV11-3 and TRBJ2-3, with 8 bases that match TRBD1. Germline loops: CDR1 SGHNT, CDR2 YENEEA. The CDR3 is 16 amino acids. The V and J ends lost 4 bases and 4 bases, in that order; junction bases with no gene match: 10. The DNA for the CDR3 is TGTGCCAGCAGCTCCGGCGGGCCAGGGGGCTCAGATACGCAGTATTTT. Residues: CASSSGGPGGSDTQYF.